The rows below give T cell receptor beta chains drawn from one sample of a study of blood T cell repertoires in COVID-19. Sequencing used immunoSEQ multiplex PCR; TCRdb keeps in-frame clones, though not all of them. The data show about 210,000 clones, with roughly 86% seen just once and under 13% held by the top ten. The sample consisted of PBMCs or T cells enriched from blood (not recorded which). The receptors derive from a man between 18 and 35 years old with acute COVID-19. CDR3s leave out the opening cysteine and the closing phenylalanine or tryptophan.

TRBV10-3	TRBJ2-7	AISDPTGSEQY
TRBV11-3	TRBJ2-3	ASSPARGSGDTQY
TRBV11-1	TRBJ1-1	ASSLLRGSGDTEAF
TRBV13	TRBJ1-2	ASSTTGVGGYT
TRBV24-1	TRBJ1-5	ATSDAGHNQPQH
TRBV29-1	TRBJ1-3	SVGLESGNTIY
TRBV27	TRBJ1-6	ASSFGDSYNSPLH
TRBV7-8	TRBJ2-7	ASRFAGSSSYEQY
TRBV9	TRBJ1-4	ASSGSSGVNEKLF
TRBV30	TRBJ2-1	AWSAGGPDEQF
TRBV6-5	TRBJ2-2	ASRPSGTGPGELF
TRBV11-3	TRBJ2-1	ASSPHSGEQF
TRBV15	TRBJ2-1	ATSREIIAGPPKSDEQF
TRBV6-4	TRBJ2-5	ASSVSVWETQY
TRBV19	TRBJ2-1	ASSTGLQSYNEQF
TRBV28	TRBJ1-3	ASSLGDSSSGNTIY
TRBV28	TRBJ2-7	ASRRGTIRYEQY
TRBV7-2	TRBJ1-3	ASSWTGGRGLSGNTIY
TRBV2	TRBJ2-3	ASSATSGSTDTQY
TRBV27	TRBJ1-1	ASSLRGGHTEAF
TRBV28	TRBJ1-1	ASRVTGVGDTEAF
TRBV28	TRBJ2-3	ASSSTSGTTDTQY
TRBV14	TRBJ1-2	ASSQADRGGSGYT
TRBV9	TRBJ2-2	ASSPPTGVGTGELF
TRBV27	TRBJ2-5	ASSLSLQETQY
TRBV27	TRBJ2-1	ASSLGTSFNEQF
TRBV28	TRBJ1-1	ASRWRDLEAF